One and the same sample provided the 21 T cell receptor beta chains below, sequenced in a study of blood T cell repertoires in COVID-19. Method: immunoSEQ multiplex PCR; TCRdb's copy keeps in-frame clones and lacks some. The data contain around 18,000 clones, roughly nine tenths of them seen just once; the ten biggest clones take up more than 5.5%. Source material: peripheral blood. The receptors derive from a human donor in a cohort sampled during active COVID-19.

The rearrangement uses TRBV2 and TRBJ2-7; D gene ambiguous. The CDR3 sequence is 14 residues long. Germline CDR1 is SNHLY and CDR2 is FYNNEI. V was trimmed by 3 bases and J by 1 base, leaving 10 bases between them. The CDR3 spells CASSDLGRSYEQYF. The CDR3 nucleotides read TGTGCCAGCAGTGATCTGGGCAGATCCTACGAGCAGTACTTC.

The chain recombines TRBV3-1 (or the pseudogene TRBV3-2) with TRBJ2-7; 8 positions agree with TRBD1. There are 14 residues in the CDR3. V lost 1 base to trimming and J lost 7 bases; unmatched junction nucleotides: 6. The germline V gene has CDR1 LGHDT and CDR2 YNNKEL (reference sequence). CDR3 protein: CASSQGQGLMEQYF. CDR3 DNA sequence: TGTGCCAGCAGCCAAGGACAGGGGCTTATGGAGCAGTACTTC.

The chain carries TRBV5-1 and TRBJ2-1; 8 bases agree with TRBD2. Trimming removed 5 bases from V and 2 bases from J; junction bases left unmatched: 6. From germline, CDR1 is SGHRS and CDR2 YFSETQ. This CDR3 spans 15 amino acids. CDR3: CASSLAGGTYNEQFF. The CDR3 DNA sequence: TGCGCCAGCAGTCTAGCGGGTGGCACCTACAATGAGCAGTTCTTC.

The chain carries TRBV11-2 and TRBJ2-7, with TRBD1 as a possible D gene (6 bases). CDR3 length: 15 residues. The V gene's germline CDR1 is SGHAT and CDR2 FQNNGV. V lost 0 bases and J lost 2, with 11 bases in between. The CDR3 is CASSLDRGVPYEQYF. The CDR3 bases are TGTGCCAGCAGCTTAGACAGGGGAGTCCCCTACGAGCAGTACTTC.

This clone has only one observation. V is TRBV11-2 and J is TRBJ2-5; tentative D call: TRBD1 (6 bases). The CDR3 consists of 16 residues. V shed 3 bases and J shed 2 bases, with 16 bases lying between them. CDR1 and CDR2 (germline): SGHAT, FQNNGV. CDR3 region: CASSLGFRTAQETQYF. The CDR3 bases are TGTGCCAGCAGCTTGGGGTTCAGGACAGCACAAGAGACCCAGTACTTC.

The chain is built from TRBV15 and TRBJ1-1; D is possibly TRBD1 (5 bases). The germline CDR1 and CDR2 sequences are LNHNV and YYDKDF (reference sequence). The CDR3 is 15 amino acids. V lost 0 bases and J lost 0, with 8 bases in between. The CDR3 protein is CATSREGAMNTEAFF. CDR3 coding DNA: TGTGCCACCAGCAGAGAAGGGGCGATGAACACTGAAGCTTTCTTT.

The chain links TRBV27 to TRBJ1-1; D is unresolved. Trimming left V 2 bases short and J 0 bases short, with 10 bases between. The CDR3 is made up of 15 amino acids. The V gene's germline CDR1 is MNHEY and CDR2 SMNVEV (reference sequence). CDR3: CASSLKDTMNTEAFF. The CDR3 nucleotides are TGTGCCAGCAGTTTAAAAGACACAATGAACACTGAAGCTTTCTTT.

The gene calls are TRBV19 and TRBJ1-3; D possibly corresponds to TRBD1 (6 bases). Germline V gene sequence: CDR1 LNHDA, CDR2 SQIVND (reference sequence). Trimming pared 10 bases from V and 2 bases from J, leaving 12 bases between. This CDR3 spans 13 amino acids. The CDR3 region has the DNA TGTGCCACAAATAACAGGGCTGGAAACACCATATATTTT. Its protein product is CATNNRAGNTIYF. Full variable domain (missing parts from reference TRBV19 and TRBJ1-3): DGGITQSPKYLFRKEGQNVTLSCEQNLNHDAMYWYRQDPGQGLRLIYYSQIVNDFQKGDIAEGYSVSREKKESFPLTVTSAQKNPTAFYLCATNNRAGNTIYFGEGSWLTVV.

This chain joins TRBV15 and TRBJ2-3; 7 nucleotides match TRBD1. The CDR3 spans 17 residues. From germline, CDR1 is LNHNV and CDR2 YYDKDF (reference sequence). Trimming removed 1 base from V and 4 bases from J; junction bases left unmatched: 11. The CDR3 DNA follows: TGTGCCACCAGCAGAGGGCTTTACAGGGGTGTCCCAGATACGCAGTATTTT. Translation: CATSRGLYRGVPDTQYF. The entire variable domain, with the rest obtained from reference TRBV15 and TRBJ2-3, is as follows: DAMVIQNPRYQVTQFGKPVTLSCSQTLNHNVMYWYQQKSSQAPKLLFHYYDKDFNNEADTPDNFQSRRPNTSFCFLDIRSPGLGDTAMYLCATSRGLYRGVPDTQYFGPGTRLTVL.

The count of this clone is one. This chain links TRBV10-1 with TRBJ2-7; D perhaps matches TRBD2 (6 bases). Germline CDR1 is WNHNN and CDR2 is SYGVQD (reference sequence). The V end lost 6 bases, the J end lost 2 bases, and 20 bases lay between the germline ends. CDR3 length: 16 residues. CDR3 sequence: CASSYLREIVTYEQYF. In DNA form, the CDR3 reads TGCGCCAGCAGCTACCTACGGGAGATCGTAACCTACGAGCAGTACTTC.

The chain combines TRBV12-5 with TRBJ1-5, with D perhaps matching TRBD1 (6 bases). Germline values: CDR1 LGHNT, CDR2 FRNRAP. V lost 7 bases and J lost 6, with 16 bases in between. The CDR3 contains 14 residues. The CDR3 DNA is TGTGCTAGTGTTCAGGGGCTCAAGAGTCAGCCCCAGCATTTT. Encoded protein: CASVQGLKSQPQHF.

The rearrangement links TRBV6-2 or TRBV6-3 to TRBJ2-4; a weak D match, TRBD1 (5 bases). Germline-derived CDR1 and CDR2 are MNHEY and SVGEGT. This CDR3 comprises 17 residues. Trimming removed 0 bases at V and 1 base at J, with 13 bases between. CDR3 protein: CASSYSVQDKAKNIQYF. As DNA, the CDR3 is TGTGCCAGCAGTTACTCGGTGCAGGACAAGGCCAAAAACATTCAGTACTTC.

This chain uses TRBV14 with TRBJ1-1, with unresolved D. This CDR3 has 12 amino acids. Germline values: CDR1 SGHDN, CDR2 FVKESK. Trimming shortened V by 5 bases and J by 2 bases, and 6 bases separated the two germline ends. This CDR3 reads CASSDKNTEAFF. The CDR3 DNA is TGTGCCAGCAGCGACAAAAACACTGAAGCTTTCTTT.

This clone was recorded once. This chain links TRBV15 with TRBJ2-7; maybe TRBD1 (6 bases). Trimming left V 5 bases short and J 3 bases short, with 14 bases between. The germline CDR1 and CDR2 sequences are LNHNV and YYDKDF (reference sequence). The CDR3 has 14 amino acids. The CDR3 DNA sequence: TGTGCCACCAGCGGTACAGGGTCGGTCTACGAGCAGTACTTC. It yields the protein CATSGTGSVYEQYF.

This chain uses TRBV30 with TRBJ1-2, with TRBD1 as a possible D gene (6 bases). This CDR3 comprises 21 residues. The V and J ends lost 7 bases and 1 base respectively, with 37 bases between them. Germline CDR1 reads GTSNPN; CDR2 reads SVGIG (reference sequence). The CDR3 protein is CASRSSSPSGPRGGFNYGYTF. The DNA of the CDR3 is TGTGCCTCCCGGAGCTCGTCCCCTTCCGGGCCTCGAGGGGGTTTTAACTATGGCTACACCTTC.

This chain links TRBV27 with TRBJ1-1; D unclear. The CDR3 consists of 11 residues. V lost 3 bases and J lost 10, with 9 bases in between. Looked up from germline, CDR1 is MNHEY and CDR2 is SMNVEV (reference sequence). This CDR3 is CASSFGGIAFF. As DNA, the CDR3 is TGTGCCAGCAGTTTTGGAGGCATAGCTTTCTTT.

V usage is TRBV10-3 and J usage is TRBJ1-5; 8 bases align to TRBD1. The CDR3 length is 16 residues. The germline CDR1 and CDR2 sequences are ENHRY and SYGVKD. Trimming at V came to 5 bases and at J to 2 bases, leaving 8 bases not matched to a gene. The CDR3 protein is CAISNGQGGGNQPQHF. Here the CDR3 DNA reads TGTGCCATCAGTAACGGACAGGGTGGAGGCAATCAGCCCCAGCATTTT.

This CDR3 is CATSAYSNQPQHF. The CDR3 DNA reads as TGTGCCACCAGTGCTTATAGCAATCAGCCCCAGCATTTT. This chain uses TRBV24-1 with TRBJ1-5; D gene unclear. V was shortened by 5 bases and J by 0 bases, with 4 bases between the two germline ends. The CDR3 is made up of 13 amino acids. Per the germline V gene, CDR1 is KGHDR and CDR2 is SFDVKD.

In its sample, this clone was seen once. V and J are TRBV7-9 and TRBJ2-2; possible D gene TRBD1, 5 bases. CDR3 length equals 17 residues. Trimming shortened V by 6 bases and J by 0 bases, and 17 bases separated the two germline ends. Germline CDR1 is SEHNR and CDR2 is FQNEAQ (reference sequence). The CDR3 protein is CASRPNNRSPNTGELFF. As DNA, the CDR3 is TGTGCCAGCAGGCCGAATAACAGGAGCCCGAACACCGGGGAGCTGTTTTTT.

J is TRBJ2-3 and V is TRBV10-3; D is unresolved. Germline CDR1 reads ENHRY; CDR2 reads SYGVKD. The V and J ends lost 7 bases and 5 bases respectively, with 10 bases between them. This CDR3 is built from 12 residues. The CDR3 DNA reads as TGTGCCATCACCTCCAGTCGAGATACGCAGTATTTT. This translates into CAITSSRDTQYF.

The chain employs TRBV19 and TRBJ2-2; 7 nucleotides align to TRBD2. Germline assignment: CDR1 LNHDA and CDR2 SQIVND (reference sequence). V trimming: 5 bases; J trimming: 2 bases; junction bases outside the gene matches: 5. CDR3 length: 15 amino acids. CDR3 DNA: TGTGCCAGTAGTGTTCCGGGACTAAACACCGGGGAGCTGTTTTTT. Its translation: CASSVPGLNTGELFF.